This is a list of T cell receptor beta chains from one sample in a study of T cell responses to AZD1222 COVID-19 vaccine. Sequenced by immunoSEQ multiplex PCR; TCRdb stores in-frame clones only, minus some. The sample has 140,000 or so clones, 92% seen once. Sequenced material: peripheral blood, taken on day 0 of AZD1222 vaccination. The receptors stem from an adult in good health. The CDR3 runs from the conserved cysteine through the conserved F or W.

v_call cdr3_length cdr3_aa
TRBV3-1/TRBV3-2 14 CASSQDWRSYGYTF
TRBV5-5 11 CASSLTGKQYF
TRBV5-6 13 CASSRYDNEKLFF
TRBV6-5 16 CASSSRVRGGPDTQYF
TRBV6-5 11 CASSRAGEQYF
TRBV2 13 CASSGEAQPSEYF
TRBV6-2/TRBV6-3 12 CASSLTTYGYTF
TRBV18 12 CASSPALPSQFF
TRBV6-5 13 CASYRTSTGELFF
TRBV7-3 14 CASSLTPGANVLTF
TRBV6-6 15 CASSQGGQLNTEAFF
TRBV4-3 13 CASSQDGGTGQYF
TRBV12-3/TRBV12-4 13 CASSSQGGETQYF
TRBV9 18 CASSAPDLGFVGTDTQYF
TRBV3-1/TRBV3-2 15 CASSLGGASSYEQYF
TRBV5-1 14 CASSLDPGNYGYTF
TRBV6-5 15 CASSLLDRSNQPQHF
TRBV5-1 14 CASSLGTVQETQYF
TRBV10-3 17 CAISESIAGGSFGEQFF